Shown below are 23 T cell receptor beta chains from a single sample sequenced in a study of T cell repertoires in cytomegalovirus infection (dated by TCRdb to 2018 to 2020). Sequencing instrument: Illumina HiSeq 1500. Using fastp at Q25 and MiXCR, TCRdb reprocessed the public reads and kept productive beta chains. Here each entry gathers all rows of one CDR3 protein and keeps the most common genes and DNA. In all, the sample holds some 800,000 distinct CDR3 sequences, and over 25% of those were seen once. The ten largest clones represent over 10% of the sample. The sample's treatment or condition, from its label and the paper: in vitro stimulation with specific CMV peptide epitopes to enrich CMV-specific T cells. These receptors are not linked to any known antigen. This material consisted of cultured CD8+ T cells from PBMCs, taken from culture after CMV antigen stimulation. Receptors originate from a human donor in good health (CMV status not recorded). Some clones in this sample may be carry-over from other donors' samples.

This clonotype has a count of ten or more. The rearrangement joins TRBV6-2 or TRBV6-3 to TRBJ2-2; D gene unclear. The CDR3 contains 14 residues. Trimming removed 0 bases at V and 5 bases at J, with 7 bases between. The germline V gene has CDR1 MNHEY and CDR2 SVGEGT. CDR3 protein: CASSYSGNTGELFF. The CDR3 bases are TGTGCCAGCAGTTACTCGGGGAATACCGGGGAGCTGTTTTTT.

This clonotype was recorded at least ten times. The V gene is TRBV7-2, the J gene TRBJ1-1, with a weak D call TRBD1 (5 bases). The germline V gene encodes CDR1 SGHTA and CDR2 FQGNSA. The CDR3 is 17 amino acids. V lost 5 bases and J 5 bases, leaving 24 bases between the germline ends. The CDR3 DNA reads as TGTGCCAGCAGCCCCCGCCCTCTTGGGGCGGGATCGACTGAAGCTTTCTTT. As protein: CASSPRPLGAGSTEAFF. The full variable domain, its missing parts supplied by reference TRBV7-2 and TRBJ1-1, is GAGVSQSPSNKVTEKGKDVELRCDPISGHTALYWYRQSLGQGLEFLIYFQGNSAPDKSGLPSDRFSAERTGGSVSTLTIQRTQQEDSAVYLCASSPRPLGAGSTEAFFGQGTRLTVV.

This clonotype has ten or more counts. V usage is TRBV7-8 and J usage is TRBJ2-7, with D unclear. The CDR3 has 13 amino acids. The V gene's germline CDR1 is SGHVS and CDR2 FQNEAQ. Trimming cost V 1 base and J 3 bases, with 7 bases left between them. The CDR3 sequence is CASSLEKSYEQYF. CDR3 DNA: TGTGCCAGCAGCTTAGAGAAAAGCTACGAGCAGTACTTC.

This clonotype came up a few times. The chain is built from TRBV6-5 and TRBJ2-3, with 10 bases aligning to TRBD2. V lost 5 bases and J lost 6; bases outside the gene matches: 14. Germline CDR1 MNHEY, CDR2 SVGAGI. CDR3 length: 17 residues. CDR3 amino acids: CASSPLGAGGPSDTQYF. In nucleotides, the CDR3 is TGTGCCAGCAGTCCCCTGGGAGCGGGGGGGCCTAGTGATACGCAGTATTTT.

V gene TRBV7-9 combines with J gene TRBJ2-7; possible D gene TRBD1, 6 bases. The V gene's germline CDR1 is SEHNR and CDR2 FQNEAQ (reference sequence). The V gene lost 5 bases and the J gene lost 9 bases, with 11 bases spanning the gap. This CDR3 has 11 amino acids. In DNA, the CDR3 is TGTGCCAGCAGCGAAGACAGGCGGCAGTACGTC. Translating gives CASSEDRRQYV.

This clonotype was counted many times. CDR3 loop: CASSSTTGPSTDTQYF. The CDR3 DNA sequence: TGTGCCAGCAGCTCAACAACGGGTCCTAGCACAGATACGCAGTATTTT. The chain is built from TRBV7-8 and TRBJ2-3; D remains ambiguous. The germline CDR1 and CDR2 sequences are SGHVS and FQNEAQ. V lost 4 bases to trimming and J lost 0 bases, with 14 bases between them. CDR3 length equals 16 residues.

The chain links TRBV5-6 to TRBJ2-7; TRBD2 aligns across 7 bases. CDR1 is SGHDT and CDR2 is YYEEEE in the germline V gene. V dropped 0 bases and J dropped 1; count of bases not matched to a gene: 4. The CDR3 is 15 amino acids. The CDR3 nucleotides read TGTGCCAGCAGCTTGGGTCTAGCGGATTCCTACGAGCAGTACTTC. Protein: CASSLGLADSYEQYF.

This clonotype was detected a few times. CDR3 sequence (DNA): TGTGCCAGCAGCTTAGCGGGGGAGGGCCCTTACTATGGCTACACCTTC. It translates to CASSLAGEGPYYGYTF. V and J are TRBV7-8 and TRBJ1-2, with D perhaps TRBD1 (5 bases). The V gene lost 0 bases and the J gene lost 3 bases, with 14 bases spanning the gap. CDR1 and CDR2 from the germline V gene are SGHVS and FQNEAQ. This CDR3 has 16 residues.

The chain couples TRBV15 to TRBJ2-1; 8 bases agree with TRBD2. This CDR3 spans 17 amino acids. J gave up 4 bases and V 2 bases, and 10 bases lay outside the gene matches. CDR1 is LNHNV, CDR2 YYDKDF, per germline (reference sequence). The CDR3 spells CATSRRRGVDRYNEQFF. CDR3 bases: TGTGCCACCAGCAGACGGCGGGGGGTCGACCGGTACAATGAGCAGTTCTTC.

The J gene is TRBJ1-5, the V gene TRBV2; D ambiguous. In germline, CDR1 is SNHLY, CDR2 FYNNEI. CDR3 length equals 10 residues. V lost 8 bases, J lost 7 bases, and 6 bases lay in between. The CDR3 sequence: CASRWQPQHF. The CDR3 coding sequence is TGTGCCAGCCGGTGGCAGCCCCAGCATTTT.

This clonotype was found a few times. The chain is built from TRBV7-9 and TRBJ2-1; TRBD1 might be the D (5 bases). V was cut by 4 bases and J by 2 bases, with 15 bases left in between. CDR3 length equals 16 residues. The V gene's germline CDR1 is SEHNR and CDR2 FQNEAQ (reference sequence). The CDR3 nucleotides read TGTGCCAGCAGCTCCCGGGTCAGGGCTCCCTACAATGAGCAGTTCTTC. Protein product: CASSSRVRAPYNEQFF.

The sample holds a few counts of this clonotype. The chain couples TRBV7-2 to TRBJ2-1, with D perhaps matching TRBD2 (7 bases). The CDR3 is 12 residues long. Germline V gene sequence: CDR1 SGHTA, CDR2 FQGNSA. With 3 bases removed from V and 10 bases from J, the gap between germline ends came to 10 bases. The CDR3 region is CASSFRGAEQFF. DNA of the CDR3: TGTGCCAGCAGCTTCCGGGGGGCCGAGCAGTTCTTC.

Concerning this clonotype: A much larger clone is a single base away; this may be a read error. The chain links TRBV2 to TRBJ1-1; tentatively, D is TRBD1 (6 bases). Germline V CDR1 and CDR2: SNHLY, FYNNEI. Trimming cost V 6 bases and J 4 bases, with 12 bases left between them. The CDR3 totals 13 residues. The CDR3 sequence: CASSYRESTEAFF. In DNA form, the CDR3 reads TGTGCCAGCAGCTACAGGGAGAGCACTGAAGCTTTCTTT.

The chain is built from TRBV2 and TRBJ2-5; TRBD2 might be the D (6 bases). Germline V gene data show CDR1 as SNHLY and CDR2 as FYNNEI. The CDR3 has 15 amino acids. V was shortened by 6 bases and J by 5 bases, with 19 bases between the two germline ends. The chain's CDR3 is CASSDGRGVVETQYF. The CDR3 DNA reads TGTGCCAGCAGCGACGGGCGGGGCGTTGTGGAGACCCAGTACTTC. The whole variable domain, filled in from reference TRBV2 and TRBJ2-5, reads EPEVTQTPSHQVTQMGQEVILRCVPISNHLYFYWYRQILGQKVEFLVSFYNNEISEKSEIFDDQFSVERPDGSNFTLKIRSTKLEDSAMYFCASSDGRGVVETQYFGPGTRLLVL.

The chain is built from TRBV5-8 and TRBJ2-5; TRBD2 agrees at 11 bases. J gave up 2 bases and V 8 bases, and 8 bases lay outside the gene matches. In germline, CDR1 is SGHTS, CDR2 YDEGEE. The CDR3 extends over 15 amino acids. The CDR3: CASTSGGRLQETQYF. The CDR3 DNA reads as TGTGCCAGTACTAGCGGGGGACGCCTGCAAGAGACCCAGTACTTC.

J is TRBJ2-2 and V is TRBV7-6; D possibly corresponds to TRBD1 (7 bases). The germline V gene encodes CDR1 SGHVS and CDR2 FNYEAQ. The CDR3 runs to 15 residues. Trimming took off 0 bases at V and 5 bases at J, with 10 bases between the two ends. Here the CDR3 DNA reads TGTGCCAGCAGCTTAGCGGCAGGGGGGACCGGGGAGCTGTTTTTT. Translated, it gives CASSLAAGGTGELFF.

V is TRBV19 and J is TRBJ2-1; 10 nucleotides agree with TRBD2. The CDR3 is 14 amino acids. After removal of 5 bases from V and 9 bases from J, the junction contained 7 bases not matched to a gene. Germline assignment: CDR1 LNHDA and CDR2 SQIVND (reference sequence). For the CDR3, the DNA is TGTGCCAGTAGTGCGGGACTAGCGATTAGTGAGCAGTTCTTC. Amino acid sequence: CASSAGLAISEQFF.

This sequence joins TRBV6-6 and TRBJ1-5; 7 bases map to TRBD1. The CDR3 consists of 16 residues. Germline CDR1 is MNHNY and CDR2 is SVGAGI (reference sequence). The ends lost 2 bases at V and 1 base at J; junction bases unmatched: 5. The DNA for the CDR3 is TGTGCCAGCAGTTACGGGACAGAAGTGAGCAATCAGCCCCAGCATTTT. This codes for CASSYGTEVSNQPQHF.

This clonotype came up once. The rearrangement uses TRBV9 and TRBJ2-3, with D possibly called TRBD1 or TRBD2 (6 bases each). This CDR3 spans 14 amino acids. Trimming pared 0 bases from V and 6 bases from J, leaving 11 bases between. The germline CDR1 and CDR2 sequences are SGDLS and YYNGEE. The CDR3 bases are TGTGCCAGCAGCGTAGGAGGGGGGCTGGATACGCAGTATTTT. Translating gives CASSVGGGLDTQYF.

The rearrangement links TRBV28 to TRBJ2-1; no clear D. The germline V gene encodes CDR1 MDHEN and CDR2 SYDVKM. Between the trimmed V and J ends, which lost 0 bases and 0 bases, there was a span of 9 bases. The CDR3 has 16 residues. CDR3 bases: TGTGCCAGCAGTTTATGGGCGGCAAGCTCCTACAATGAGCAGTTCTTC. Translating gives CASSLWAASSYNEQFF.

This rearrangement joins TRBV2 to TRBJ2-7; D unresolved. Germline CDR1 SNHLY, CDR2 FYNNEI. The V end was cut by 10 bases, the J end by 2 bases, with 12 bases between. The CDR3 runs 12 residues. CDR3 nucleotides: TGTGCCACCAAAAAGGCGGCCTACGAGCAGTACTTC. Encoded protein: CATKKAAYEQYF.

This clonotype was recorded a few times. The gene calls are TRBV6-5 and TRBJ2-2; D unresolved. The V gene lost 5 bases and the J gene lost 7 bases, with 11 bases spanning the gap. The CDR3 sequence is 13 residues long. Germline V gives CDR1 MNHEY, CDR2 SVGAGI. DNA for the CDR3: TGTGCCAGCAGTCCCCACCCGGGCGGGGAGCTGTTTTTT. It encodes CASSPHPGGELFF.

Regarding this clonotype: The junction differs from germline at one of its ends, possibly a read error. The genes are TRBV6-5 and TRBJ2-7; 8 nucleotides line up with TRBD1. The CDR3 spans 13 residues. The germline V gene has CDR1 MNHEY and CDR2 SVGAGI. CDR3 loop: CANSVGQGSEQYF. CDR3 DNA: TGTGCCAACAGTGTCGGACAGGGAAGCGAGCAGTACTTC.